This passage covers 12 T cell receptor beta chains from one sample sequenced in a study of cytomegalovirus exposure and HLA in healthy donors. PCR involved 60 Vbeta and 13 Jbeta primers. Data came from immunoSEQ multiplex PCR; TCRdb stores just in-frame clones and leaves some out. There are approximately 180,000 clones in the sample; 80% to 85% occur only once, and 0.85% to 1.4% lies in the top ten. Sequenced: PBMCs. Receptors were obtained from a woman in her thirties or forties in good health and CMV-seronegative.

The J gene is TRBJ2-3, the V gene TRBV10-2; possibly TRBD2 for D (5 bases). The V gene's germline CDR1 is WSHSY and CDR2 SAAADI. V lost 10 bases to trimming and J lost 2 bases, with 16 bases between them. The CDR3 is 14 amino acids. The CDR3 is CATNDGLITDTQYF. In nucleotides, the CDR3 is TGCGCCACGAACGACGGACTCATCACAGATACGCAGTATTTT.

In this sample, this clone turned up a few times. The chain couples TRBV7-2 to TRBJ2-7; TRBD1 might be the D (5 bases). The CDR3 is made up of 15 amino acids. The V and J ends lost 1 base and 4 bases respectively, with 14 bases between them. The germline V gene encodes CDR1 SGHTA and CDR2 FQGNSA. CDR3 in amino acids: CASSLVVSQGYEQYF. CDR3 bases: TGTGCCAGCAGCTTAGTCGTCAGCCAGGGTTACGAGCAGTACTTC. The variable domain in full, with the rest retrieved from reference TRBV7-2 and TRBJ2-7, is GAGVSQSPSNKVTEKGKDVELRCDPISGHTALYWYRQSLGQGLEFLIYFQGNSAPDKSGLPSDRFSAERTGGSVSTLTIQRTQQEDSAVYLCASSLVVSQGYEQYFGPGTRLTVT.

V usage is TRBV18 and J usage is TRBJ2-1; 12 nucleotides align to TRBD2. Germline loops: CDR1 KGHSH, CDR2 LQKENI. Trimming removed 2 bases from V and 4 bases from J; junction bases left unmatched: 3. The CDR3 totals 16 residues. The CDR3 protein is CASSPKLAGGYNEQFF. CDR3 nucleotides: TGTGCCAGCTCACCAAAACTAGCGGGGGGATACAATGAGCAGTTCTTC.

This chain uses TRBV28 with TRBJ2-7, with a tentative D call TRBD1 (5 bases). CDR1 is MDHEN, CDR2 SYDVKM, per germline. This CDR3 is built from 14 residues. The V and J ends lost 2 bases and 6 bases respectively, with 14 bases between them. Here the CDR3 DNA reads TGTGCCAGCAGTTTAACCGGCAGGGTGGCCGAGCAGTACGTC. Its protein product is CASSLTGRVAEQYV.

The sample holds a few counts of this clone. The J gene is TRBJ1-1, the V gene TRBV6-1; tentatively, D is TRBD1 (5 bases). Per germline, CDR1 MNHNS and CDR2 SASEGT. Trimming took off 6 bases at V and 6 bases at J, with 20 bases between the two ends. The CDR3 loop spans 15 amino acids. The CDR3 DNA reads as TGTGCCAGCAGCGGTTCCAGGGCTGCATTGGCTGAAGCTTTCTTT. Amino acids: CASSGSRAALAEAFF.

The V call is TRBV6-1, the J call TRBJ1-1; a weak D match, TRBD1 (5 bases). This CDR3 is 16 amino acids long. Germline V gene lookup returns CDR1 MNHNS and CDR2 SASEGT. The V and J ends lost 1 base and 9 bases respectively, with 21 bases between them. CDR3 amino acids: CASSEVGRAPPLKAFF. The CDR3 DNA reads TGTGCCAGCAGTGAAGTCGGCAGGGCACCGCCACTGAAAGCTTTCTTT.

This clone was seen more than once but under ten times. This chain uses TRBV11-3 with TRBJ2-2, with 8 positions matching TRBD2. Per germline, CDR1 SGHNT and CDR2 YENEEA. This CDR3 region has 14 residues. Unmatched junction bases numbered 2, after V lost 3 bases and J lost 5 bases. The CDR3, as DNA: TGTGCCAGCAGCTTTGGACTAGCTACCGGGGAGCTGTTTTTT. Residues: CASSFGLATGELFF.

This clone has just a few counts. This chain uses TRBV6-5 with TRBJ2-3; possible D gene TRBD1, 5 bases. CDR3 length equals 13 residues. V gave up 1 base and J gave up 6 bases, with 8 bases separating them. Germline CDR1 and CDR2: MNHEY and SVGAGI. The chain's CDR3 is CASSYLQGDTQYF. Here the CDR3 DNA reads TGTGCCAGCAGTTACTTGCAGGGTGATACGCAGTATTTT.

A single count supports this clone. The chain joins TRBV21-1 to TRBJ2-7; no DNA check was done on the table's D call, TRBD1. TRBV21-1 is a known pseudogene. This CDR3 region has 15 residues. CDR3 sequence (DNA): TGTGCCAGCAGCAAAGGGGACAGGGATTCCTACGAGCAGTACTTC. Encoded protein: CASSKGDRDSYEQYF.

The chain carries TRBV5-6 and TRBJ2-2; a weak D match, TRBD2 (6 bases). The CDR3 is 13 residues long. Germline CDR1 and CDR2: SGHDT and YYEEEE. Trimming cost V 2 bases and J 14 bases, with 16 bases left between them. DNA for the CDR3: TGTGCCAGCAGCTTCGGACGGCCCGGGAGCCTGTTTTTT. This encodes CASSFGRPGSLFF.

This CDR3 is CASSLGAGASGELFF. DNA for the CDR3: TGTGCCAGCAGCTTAGGAGCGGGAGCCTCCGGGGAGCTGTTTTTT. The gene calls are TRBV11-2 and TRBJ2-2; 8 bases agree with TRBD2. CDR3 size: 15 residues. V was pared by 1 base and J by 6 bases, with 4 bases of the junction left unmatched. Germline lookup yields CDR1 SGHAT and CDR2 FQNNGV.

A few counts support this clone. The chain employs TRBV29-1 and TRBJ2-7, with TRBD1 matching over 7 bases. V trimming: 0 bases; J trimming: 5 bases; junction bases outside the gene matches: 1. Germline V gene data show CDR1 as SQVTM and CDR2 as ANQGSEA. This CDR3 comprises 12 residues. CDR3 region: CSVEEQGDEQYF. The CDR3, as DNA: TGCAGCGTTGAAGAGCAGGGGGACGAGCAGTACTTC.